Included here is one T cell receptor beta chain sequence, with context. In the study's own analysis: Reference gene primers were amplified, and this amplification served to estimate nucleated cell counts. Assay used: immunoSEQ multiplex PCR; TCRdb lists only in-frame clones, some missing. V and J calls and clone size are as listed in that table; D and trimming were resolved from the DNA. The sample holds 170,000 or so clones, approximately 87% seen once. This sample is drawn from a study of blood T cell repertoires in COVID-19. Trimming removed 4 bases from V and 5 bases from J; junction bases left unmatched: 9. The CDR3 totals 14 residues. Looked up from germline, CDR1 is GTSNPN and CDR2 is SVGIG (reference sequence).

This clonotype originated in a woman under 30 who had recovered from COVID-19. Source material: peripheral blood. J is TRBJ2-5 and V is TRBV30; 8 bases are shared with TRBD2. Here the CDR3 reads CAWNHGTSMETQYF. CDR3 sequence (DNA): TGTGCCTGGAACCACGGGACTAGTATGGAGACCCAGTACTTC.